The rows below give T cell receptor beta chains drawn from one sample of a study of T-cell reconstitution after alpha-beta-depleted transplantation in children. A single record per CDR3 protein comes from TCRdb applying MiXCR to the PCR reads. The repertoire holds approximately 800,000 distinct CDR3 sequences, 16% seen once, with roughly 4.8% in the top ten. Sequencing used PBMCs, mostly from graft donor cells, obtained 360 days after TCRalphabeta/CD19-depleted stem cell transplant. These receptors originate from a male patient aged 10 to 17 who had a stem cell transplant for acute lymphoblastic leukemia, so the T cells may come from the graft donor. Each CDR3 is given with its conserved first and last residue. D genes are given only for firm matches. The size field is filled for only some rows; it gives once, few, many or a size class.

V	D	size	J	DNA	CDR3
TRBV7-8	TRBD2	few	TRBJ2-7	TGTGCCAGCAGCTTAGGTCTAGCGGAGACCTACGAGCAGTACTTC	CASSLGLAETYEQYF
TRBV21-1	-	-	TRBJ2-1	TGTGCCAGCAGCGTCGGACTAGTTGGAGATGAGCAGTTCTTC	CASSVGLVGDEQFF
TRBV19	-	few	TRBJ1-5	TGTGCCAGTATGTCAGTCGGAGTTAGCAATCAGCCCCAGCATTTT	CASMSVGVSNQPQHF
TRBV10-3	TRBD1	-	TRBJ2-3	TGTGCCATCAGTGATGGGACAGGGCGGAATACGCAGTATTTT	CAISDGTGRNTQYF
TRBV21-1	-	-	TRBJ1-5	TGTGCCAGCAGCGCCGACATCCTCAATCAGCCCCAGCATTTT	CASSADILNQPQHF
TRBV9	-	-	TRBJ1-3	TGTGCCAGCAGCGTAGGACTCGATAGGACGACCGGTTCTGGAAACACCATATATTTT	CASSVGLDRTTGSGNTIYF
TRBV7-8	TRBD2	-	TRBJ2-7	TGTGCCAGCAGCTCCTCACGGGGGTGGGCGGGAGTGCAGCACGAGCAGTACTTC	CASSSSRGWAGVQHEQYF
TRBV12-3/TRBV12-4	-	-	TRBJ1-4	TGTGCCAGCAGTTTGCAGAGAACAACTAATGAAAAACTGTTTTTT	CASSLQRTTNEKLFF
TRBV7-6	-	few	TRBJ2-7	TGTGCCAGCAGCTTATACCCCGAGGAAACTTACGAGCAGTACTTC	CASSLYPEETYEQYF
TRBV5-8	-	-	TRBJ2-7	TGTGCCAGCAGCCCAAAGTTGGGGGGGCCCTACGAGCAGTACTTC	CASSPKLGGPYEQYF
TRBV10-3	TRBD1	-	TRBJ1-2	TGTGCCATCAGTTTAGGGACAGGGGAAACCTATGGCTACACCTTC	CAISLGTGETYGYTF
TRBV7-3	-	few	TRBJ2-7	TGTGCCAGCAGCTTAAAAGGGGGTCGGGACGAGCAGTACTTC	CASSLKGGRDEQYF
TRBV7-9	TRBD1	few	TRBJ2-1	TGTGCCAGCAGCCCGCGGACAGGGGGAAGTGGCGATGAGCAGTTCTTC	CASSPRTGGSGDEQFF
TRBV6-2/TRBV6-3	TRBD1	few	TRBJ2-7	TGTGCCAGCAGTCTGGCCGGGACAGGGGGCGTCGAGCAGTACTTC	CASSLAGTGGVEQYF
TRBV12-3/TRBV12-4	TRBD1	-	TRBJ1-1	TGTGCCAGCAGTTTCAGGGGGATCGACACTGAAGCTTTCTTT	CASSFRGIDTEAFF
TRBV29-1	-	few	TRBJ1-2	TGCAGCGTGATCCAGGGAGGATATGGCTACACCTTC	CSVIQGGYGYTF
TRBV10-3	-	many	TRBJ2-2	TGTGCCATCAGTGAGTTCACCGGGGAGCTGTTTTTT	CAISEFTGELFF
TRBV7-3	-	few	TRBJ2-1	TGTGCCAGCAGCTTAACTAGTTTCTACAATGAGCAGTTCTTC	CASSLTSFYNEQFF
TRBV7-3	-	-	TRBJ1-1	TGTGCCAGCAGCCTTGGCCCGCGGGCCTCCGGAGCTTTCTTT	CASSLGPRASGAFF
TRBV29-1	TRBD2	few	TRBJ2-2	TGCAGCGTTGGGGGACTAGCGGGAGGCACGAACACCGGGGAGCTGTTTTTT	CSVGGLAGGTNTGELFF
TRBV7-8	-	-	TRBJ1-2	TGTGCCAGCAGCTCCGCCTCGAAGGTCGGTGGCTACACCTTC	CASSSASKVGGYTF
TRBV5-1	TRBD2	many	TRBJ2-5	TGCGCCAGCCAAAAAGCGGGAGCGGGAGAGACCCAGTACTTC	CASQKAGAGETQYF
TRBV6-1	TRBD1	-	TRBJ2-2	TGTGCCAGCGGAGTGGGACAGGGGGCCGGGGAGCTGTTTTTT	CASGVGQGAGELFF
TRBV10-3	-	few	TRBJ2-7	TGTGCCATCAGTGAGTCTTTTGGGGCTCAGGGCCTCCGTGCCTACGAGCAGTACTTC	CAISESFGAQGLRAYEQYF
TRBV9	TRBD1	-	TRBJ2-1	TGTGCCAGCAGCGAGGACAGGGATCATGAGCAGTTCTTC	CASSEDRDHEQFF
TRBV27	TRBD1	many	TRBJ2-7	TGTGCCAGCAGTTACTCCGGGACAGGCTACTACGAGCAGTACTTC	CASSYSGTGYYEQYF
TRBV20-1	-	few	TRBJ2-2	TGCAGTGCTAGTGACCCGGGACGTAAAACCGGGGAGCTGTTTTTT	CSASDPGRKTGELFF
TRBV20-1	TRBD2	many	TRBJ2-3	TGCAGTGCTATGGTGGCGGGAGCAGATACGCAGTATTTT	CSAMVAGADTQYF
TRBV29-1	-	-	TRBJ2-7	TGCAGCGTTCGGGACAACCTATACTCCTACGAGCAGTACTTC	CSVRDNLYSYEQYF
TRBV20-1	TRBD1	-	TRBJ2-7	TGCAGTGCTAGGAGAGGACAGGGGCTAAGCGACGAGCAGTACTTC	CSARRGQGLSDEQYF
TRBV29-1	-	-	TRBJ1-6	TGCAGCGTTACCCTCGGGGCCAATTCACCCCTCCACTTT	CSVTLGANSPLHF
TRBV4-1	-	-	TRBJ2-1	TGCGCCAGCTACCCCGGACGCGCCCTATCTAATTCCTCCTACAATGAGCAGTTCTTC	CASYPGRALSNSSYNEQFF
TRBV5-1	-	few	TRBJ2-7	TGCGCCAGCAGCTTGGCCGGGGGCGGAATCCCCTACGAGCAGTACTTC	CASSLAGGGIPYEQYF
TRBV24-1	-	many	TRBJ2-2	TGTGCAGTCGCAGACACCGGGGAGCTGTTTTTT	CAVADTGELFF
TRBV5-1	TRBD1	-	TRBJ1-5	TGCGCCAGCAGCTCCGGGACAGGGGGATCCTGGGGCAATCAGCCCCAGCATTTT	CASSSGTGGSWGNQPQHF
TRBV11-2	-	-	TRBJ2-2	TGTGCCAGCAGCTTAGCCGGCAGGGTCGGGGAGCTGTTTTTT	CASSLAGRVGELFF
TRBV7-2	TRBD2	many	TRBJ2-7	TGTGCCAGCAGCTTTACTAGCGGGGGCTCCTACGAGCAGTACTTC	CASSFTSGGSYEQYF
TRBV5-6	-	few	TRBJ1-5	TGTGCCAGCAGCTCCGCCAGTCTGCGGCAGCCCCAGCATTTT	CASSSASLRQPQHF
TRBV6-5	-	-	TRBJ2-7	TGTGCCAGCAGTTACTCGATCTCCCTCGACGAGCAGTACTTC	CASSYSISLDEQYF
TRBV18	TRBD2	few	TRBJ2-3	TGTGCCAGCTCACCACTGAGGACTAGCGGGAGCAAAACAGATACGCAGTATTTT	CASSPLRTSGSKTDTQYF
TRBV27	-	few	TRBJ2-3	TGTGCCAGCAGTTTATCGATCCAGGGCTTCACAGATACGCAGTATTTT	CASSLSIQGFTDTQYF
TRBV4-1	-	-	TRBJ2-2	TGCGCCAGCAGCCAAGTTTCTAGCGCCGGGGAGCTGTTTTTT	CASSQVSSAGELFF
TRBV30	-	-	TRBJ2-4	TGTGCCTGGGGGGGGAACATTCAGTACTTC	CAWGGNIQYF
TRBV5-6	-	-	TRBJ1-2	TGTGCCAGCAGCTTGGACGTCTTTAGGAGCGGCTACACCTTC	CASSLDVFRSGYTF
TRBV15	-	-	TRBJ2-2	TGTGCCACCAGCAGAGATACTGGAGGGTACACCGGGGAGCTGTTTTTT	CATSRDTGGYTGELFF
TRBV13	-	few	TRBJ2-5	TGTGCCAGCTTAGGGACGCCCCAAGAGACCCAGTACTTC	CASLGTPQETQYF
TRBV4-1	-	-	TRBJ1-5	TGCGCCAGCAGCCCCACTTTGGTTAGCAATCAGCCCCAGCATTTT	CASSPTLVSNQPQHF
TRBV29-1	-	few	TRBJ2-1	TGCAGCGGATCTAGGTCTGAATCCTACAATGAGCAGTTCTTC	CSGSRSESYNEQFF
TRBV6-1	TRBD1	few	TRBJ2-2	TGTGCCAGCAGTAGAGACAGGGCCGACACCGGGGAGCTGTTTTTT	CASSRDRADTGELFF
TRBV27	-	-	TRBJ1-1	TGTGCCAGCAGTACGGGACGGCTGAACACTGAAGCTTTCTTT	CASSTGRLNTEAFF
TRBV5-4	TRBD2	few	TRBJ2-1	TGTGCCAGCAGCTTGGCTAAGGTACTAGCGGCCCCGGCCTACAATGAGCAGTTCTTC	CASSLAKVLAAPAYNEQFF
TRBV4-2	-	-	TRBJ2-1	TGTGCCAGCAGCCTTACGAGGGGGGAGCAGTTCTTC	CASSLTRGEQFF